The 27 T cell receptor beta chains listed next were all sequenced from one sample in a study of T cell responses to AZD1222 COVID-19 vaccine. The method was immunoSEQ multiplex PCR; TCRdb's version includes in-frame clones alone and lacks a portion of them. The profile covers more than 90,000 clones, with about 89% appearing a single time and roughly 10% taken by the ten largest. Specimen: peripheral blood, collected 28 days after the second AZD1222 dose. These receptors all come from an adult who received the AZD1222 COVID-19 vaccine.

V gene TRBV4-1 combines with J gene TRBJ2-7; possibly TRBD1 for D (5 bases). CDR3 size: 15 residues. V was shortened by 4 bases and J by 3 bases, with 16 bases between the two germline ends. Per germline, CDR1 MGHRA and CDR2 YSYEKL. This CDR3 reads CASSLGDSSFYEQYF. In nucleotides, the CDR3 is TGCGCCAGCAGCCTAGGGGATAGTTCCTTCTACGAGCAGTACTTC.

The genes are TRBV12-5 and TRBJ2-6; no firm D call. The ends were cut back, 6 bases at V and 0 bases at J, with 3 bases in the middle. Germline-derived CDR1 and CDR2 are LGHNT and FRNRAP. The CDR3 extends over 13 amino acids. DNA of the CDR3: TGTGCTAGTGGAATCTCTGGGGCCAACGTCCTGACTTTC. The encoded protein is CASGISGANVLTF.

As for this clone: The sample carries other DNA sequences with the same CDR3. The CDR3 coding sequence is TGTGCCAGTAGCCAAGGACAGGGGTCCAATCAGCCCCAGCATTTT. Encoded protein: CASSQGQGSNQPQHF. The gene calls are TRBV19 and TRBJ1-5, with 9 bases aligning to TRBD1. Trimming at V came to 6 bases and at J to 3 bases, leaving 6 bases not matched to a gene. The CDR3 covers 15 residues. Looked up from germline, CDR1 is LNHDA and CDR2 is SQIVND (reference sequence).

The chain joins TRBV29-1 to TRBJ2-1, with D possibly matching TRBD2 (5 bases). Between the trimmed V and J ends, which lost 5 bases and 4 bases, there was a span of 12 bases. Germline loops: CDR1 SQVTM, CDR2 ANQGSEA. The CDR3 has 13 residues. The CDR3 coding sequence is TGCAGCGTTATGGCGGGTGGTTACAATGAGCAGTTCTTC. Translating it yields CSVMAGGYNEQFF.

The rearrangement uses TRBV2 and TRBJ2-7; 8 bases align to TRBD1. Germline-derived CDR1 and CDR2 are SNHLY and FYNNEI. The CDR3 covers 17 residues. V shed 5 bases and J 3 bases; nucleotides not matched to a gene: 15. This CDR3 is CASSLTPLGQALYEQYF. CDR3 nucleotide sequence: TGTGCCAGCAGTCTAACCCCCCTGGGACAGGCGCTCTACGAGCAGTACTTC.

The chain has TRBV20-1 and TRBJ2-3; perhaps TRBD1 as D (6 bases). V lost 3 bases, J lost 1 base, and 11 bases lay in between. The CDR3 totals 14 residues. From germline, CDR1 is DFQATT and CDR2 SNEGSKA (reference sequence). DNA of the CDR3: TGCAGTGCTAGTGGGTGGGGGCGCACAGATACGCAGTATTTT. Translating it yields CSASGWGRTDTQYF.

The gene calls are TRBV5-8 and TRBJ2-7; the match to TRBD2 covers 11 bases. There are 15 residues in the CDR3. From germline, CDR1 is SGHTS and CDR2 YDEGEE. The V segment lost 4 bases and the J segment 7 bases; nucleotides outside the gene matches: 10. The CDR3 loop is CASSLRLAGMGEQYF. The CDR3 coding sequence is TGTGCCAGCAGCCTCCGACTAGCGGGGATGGGGGAGCAGTACTTC.

This clone was found a few times. J is TRBJ1-1 and V is TRBV10-3; D is unresolved. V dropped 6 bases and J dropped 11 bases, with 19 bases sitting between them. The CDR3 extends over 13 amino acids. The germline V gene has CDR1 ENHRY and CDR2 SYGVKD. The chain's CDR3 is CAISSPGSWAAFF. CDR3 bases: TGTGCCATCAGCTCCCCCGGATCCTGGGCGGCTTTCTTT.

The V gene is TRBV19, the J gene TRBJ2-2; D may be TRBD1 (5 bases). Deletions cut 3 bases from V and 2 bases from J, with 13 bases between. The CDR3 is 16 amino acids. Germline-derived CDR1 and CDR2 are LNHDA and SQIVND (reference sequence). The CDR3 protein is CASSIQGGSNTGELFF. The CDR3 DNA reads as TGTGCCAGTAGTATTCAGGGCGGCAGTAACACCGGGGAGCTGTTTTTT.

The chain carries TRBV3-1 (or the pseudogene TRBV3-2) and TRBJ2-7; D gene uncertain. Germline CDR1 is LGHDT and CDR2 is YNNKEL (reference sequence). The CDR3 totals 15 residues. V dropped 2 bases and J dropped 9 bases, with 20 bases sitting between them. In DNA form, the CDR3 reads TGTGCCAGCAGCCAAACGCAGGCAAGCTACGAGTGGCAGTACTTC. This encodes CASSQTQASYEWQYF.

V gene TRBV5-8 combines with J gene TRBJ2-1, with D uncertain. CDR1 is SGHTS, CDR2 YDEGEE, per germline. The germline V and J ends were trimmed by 2 bases and 8 bases, with 17 bases remaining between them. The CDR3 loop spans 15 amino acids. Written as DNA, the CDR3 is TGTGCCAGCAGCTTTCCCGGGTATGGGTCCCATGAGCAGTTCTTC. It codes for CASSFPGYGSHEQFF.

The chain employs TRBV5-1 and TRBJ2-3; D is perhaps TRBD1 or TRBD2 (5 bases each). The CDR3 contains 15 residues. From germline, CDR1 is SGHRS and CDR2 YFSETQ. Deletions cut 0 bases from V and 0 bases from J, with 8 bases between. Here the CDR3 DNA reads TGCGCCAGCAGCTTGGCCGGGGCAAGCACAGATACGCAGTATTTT. It codes for CASSLAGASTDTQYF.

The gene calls are TRBV7-3 and TRBJ2-4; D may be TRBD1 (5 bases). Trimming took off 8 bases at V and 9 bases at J, with 20 bases between the two ends. Germline V CDR1 and CDR2: SGHTA, FQGTGA. The CDR3 spans 14 residues. This chain's CDR3 is CASGRQSWSSIQYF. The DNA for the CDR3 is TGTGCCAGCGGTAGACAGTCCTGGTCAAGCATTCAGTACTTC.

The V call is TRBV12-3 or TRBV12-4, the J call TRBJ1-2; no reliable D call. V lost 3 bases, J lost 6 bases, and 8 bases lay in between. This CDR3 spans 12 amino acids. CDR3 amino acids: CASSFGGDGYTF. The CDR3 coding sequence is TGTGCCAGCAGTTTTGGTGGGGATGGCTACACCTTC.

This chain joins TRBV3-1 (or the pseudogene TRBV3-2) and TRBJ1-5; the match to TRBD1 covers 7 bases. Trimming cost V 5 bases and J 7 bases; bases outside gene matches: 8. This CDR3 contains 14 residues. The germline V gene encodes CDR1 LGHDT and CDR2 YNNKEL (reference sequence). Here the CDR3 reads CASSLGGSGQPQHF. The CDR3 DNA follows: TGTGCCAGCAGCTTAGGGGGCTCGGGACAGCCCCAGCATTTT.

The chain uses TRBV28 and TRBJ2-1; 10 nucleotides match TRBD2. CDR3 length equals 17 residues. Per germline, CDR1 MDHEN and CDR2 SYDVKM. The junction had 17 bases not matched to a gene; V was cut back by 8 bases and J by 7 bases. CDR3 sequence reads: CASLRTSGSKRGNEQFF. CDR3 DNA: TGTGCCAGCCTACGGACTAGCGGCTCAAAACGGGGAAATGAGCAGTTCTTC.

The DNA for the CDR3 is TGCGCCAGCAGCTCTCCCCGGGGGATGAACACTGAAGCTTTCTTT. Amino acid sequence: CASSSPRGMNTEAFF. V is TRBV5-1 and J is TRBJ1-1, with a possible D match to TRBD1 (5 bases). The CDR3 runs 15 residues. CDR1 SGHRS and CDR2 YFSETQ come from the germline V gene. V lost 3 bases to trimming and J lost 0 bases, with 12 bases between them.

V usage is TRBV19 and J usage is TRBJ2-2; TRBD1 is a possible D gene (6 bases). The CDR3 is 15 amino acids. The V gene's germline CDR1 is LNHDA and CDR2 SQIVND (reference sequence). The V end was cut by 4 bases, the J end by 0 bases, with 9 bases between. In DNA, the CDR3 is TGTGCCAGTAGTAAGGACAGTCCGAACACCGGGGAGCTGTTTTTT. This sequence encodes CASSKDSPNTGELFF. Full variable domain (rest looked up from reference TRBV19 and TRBJ2-2): DGGITQSPKYLFRKEGQNVTLSCEQNLNHDAMYWYRQDPGQGLRLIYYSQIVNDFQKGDIAEGYSVSREKKESFPLTVTSAQKNPTAFYLCASSKDSPNTGELFFGEGSRLTVL.

The chain has TRBV10-3 and TRBJ2-7; 10 nucleotides agree with TRBD2. In germline, CDR1 is ENHRY, CDR2 SYGVKD. V was pared by 0 bases and J by 4 bases, with 12 bases of the junction left unmatched. CDR3 size: 18 residues. As DNA, the CDR3 is TGTGCCATCAGTGAGTCGGGACAGCCGGGACTAGCGATTTACGAGCAGTACTTC. This sequence encodes CAISESGQPGLAIYEQYF.

The V call is TRBV5-1, the J call TRBJ1-6; TRBD1 agrees at 9 bases. The CDR3 covers 16 residues. CDR1 is SGHRS, CDR2 YFSETQ, per germline. Germline trimming cut 4 bases from V and 2 bases from J; bases unmatched to any gene: 4. CDR3 nucleotides: TGCGCCAGCAGCATGGGGACAGGGCCCTATAATTCACCCCTCCACTTT. This translates into CASSMGTGPYNSPLHF.

The rearrangement uses TRBV7-2 and TRBJ2-7; 8 nucleotides align to TRBD2. Per the germline V gene, CDR1 is SGHTA and CDR2 is FQGNSA. The CDR3 consists of 14 residues. With V trimmed by 5 bases and J by 4 bases, 7 bases remained unmatched. The CDR3 loop is CASSPLRGGYEQYF. CDR3 DNA: TGTGCCAGCAGCCCGCTACGGGGGGGTTACGAGCAGTACTTC.

The chain employs TRBV20-1 and TRBJ1-1, with D hard to call. V gave up 6 bases and J gave up 4 bases, with 9 bases separating them. CDR1 and CDR2 (germline): DFQATT, SNEGSKA (reference sequence). The CDR3 consists of 11 residues. The CDR3 sequence is CSALVGTEAFF. CDR3 nucleotides: TGCAGTGCCCTTGTGGGCACTGAAGCTTTCTTT.

The genes are TRBV24-1 and TRBJ2-5; D may be TRBD1 or TRBD2 (5 bases each). V lost 12 bases and J lost 10, with 26 bases in between. The germline V gene has CDR1 KGHDR and CDR2 SFDVKD. The CDR3 totals 14 residues. The CDR3 DNA follows: TGTGCCCCTCCCCGAGGGGAGTCCAGAGATAGCCAGTACTTC. Residues: CAPPRGESRDSQYF.

The chain employs TRBV5-6 and TRBJ2-7; no clear D gene. The germline gives CDR1 SGHDT, CDR2 YYEEEE. The CDR3 runs to 14 residues. Trimming shortened V by 2 bases and J by 2 bases, and 11 bases separated the two germline ends. CDR3 loop: CASSLSPTAYEQYF. CDR3 DNA sequence: TGTGCCAGCAGCTTATCGCCCACGGCCTACGAGCAGTACTTC.

The genes are TRBV7-9 and TRBJ2-2; D may correspond to TRBD1 or TRBD2 (5 bases each). This CDR3 contains 15 residues. From germline, CDR1 is SEHNR and CDR2 FQNEAQ (reference sequence). V was cut by 10 bases and J by 4 bases, with 19 bases left in between. In DNA form, the CDR3 reads TGTGCCAACCGCGAGCTAAAGGGGAGCACCGGGGAGCTGTTTTTT. Protein product: CANRELKGSTGELFF. The whole variable domain, remainder taken from reference TRBV7-9 and TRBJ2-2, is DTGVSQNPRHKITKRGQNVTFRCDPISEHNRLYWYRQTLGQGPEFLTYFQNEAQLEKSRLLSDRFSAERPKGSFSTLEIQRTEQGDSAMYLCANRELKGSTGELFFGEGSRLTVL.

The chain couples TRBV18 to TRBJ2-7, with D tentatively TRBD1 (5 bases). Trimming pared 3 bases from V and 3 bases from J, leaving 6 bases between. The length of the CDR3 is 12 residues. CDR1 is KGHSH, CDR2 LQKENI, per germline. CDR3 residues: CASSPDSYEQYF. The CDR3 DNA sequence: TGTGCCAGCTCACCTGACAGCTACGAGCAGTACTTC.

This chain uses TRBV2 with TRBJ2-1; D may be TRBD2 (5 bases). The CDR3 runs 17 residues. The V gene lost 1 base and the J gene lost 3 bases, with 16 bases spanning the gap. The germline CDR1 and CDR2 sequences are SNHLY and FYNNEI. CDR3 loop: CASSEGGSPGIYNEQFF. CDR3 in DNA: TGTGCCAGCAGTGAAGGGGGTAGCCCGGGGATCTACAATGAGCAGTTCTTC.